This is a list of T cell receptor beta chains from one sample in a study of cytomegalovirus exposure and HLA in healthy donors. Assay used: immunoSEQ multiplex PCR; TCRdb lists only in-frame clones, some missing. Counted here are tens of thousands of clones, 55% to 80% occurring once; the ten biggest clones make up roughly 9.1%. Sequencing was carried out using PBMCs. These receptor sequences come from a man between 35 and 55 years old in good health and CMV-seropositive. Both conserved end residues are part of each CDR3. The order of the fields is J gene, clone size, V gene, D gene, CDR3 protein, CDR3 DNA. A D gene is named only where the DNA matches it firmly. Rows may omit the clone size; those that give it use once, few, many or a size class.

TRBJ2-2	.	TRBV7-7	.	CASSPAGSGELFF	TGTGCCAGCAGCCCGGCGGGTTCCGGGGAGCTGTTTTTT
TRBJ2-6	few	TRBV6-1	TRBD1	CASSETGIAGANVLTF	TGTGCCAGCAGTGAGACAGGGATCGCTGGGGCCAACGTCCTGACTTTC
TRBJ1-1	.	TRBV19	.	CASSQRGGDSEAFF	TGTGCCAGTAGCCAAAGGGGGGGGGACTCTGAAGCTTTCTTT
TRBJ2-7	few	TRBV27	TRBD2	CASSPTSGAYEQYF	TGTGCCAGCAGTCCGACTAGCGGGGCCTACGAGCAGTACTTC
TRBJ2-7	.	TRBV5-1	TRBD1	CASSRGTGGPYEQYF	TGCGCCAGCAGCCGAGGGACAGGGGGCCCCTACGAGCAGTACTTC
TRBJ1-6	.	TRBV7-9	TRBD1	CASSPGTDFSPLHF	TGTGCCAGCAGCCCCGGGACAGATTTTTCACCCCTCCACTTT
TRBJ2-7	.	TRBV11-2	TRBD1	CASSQAGQGVYEQYF	TGTGCCAGCAGCCAAGCGGGACAGGGGGTCTACGAGCAGTACTTC
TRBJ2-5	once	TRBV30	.	CAWKPETETQYF	TGTGCCTGGAAACCGGAGACGGAGACCCAGTACTTC
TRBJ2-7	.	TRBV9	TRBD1	CASSVDGTGRYEQYF	TGTGCCAGCAGCGTTGACGGGACAGGGCGGTACGAGCAGTACTTC
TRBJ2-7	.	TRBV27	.	CASTTYEQYF	TGTGCCAGCACCACCTACGAGCAGTACTTC
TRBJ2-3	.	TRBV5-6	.	CASSSLDRSPTDTQYF	TGTGCCAGCAGCTCCCTCGACAGGAGCCCCACAGATACGCAGTATTTT
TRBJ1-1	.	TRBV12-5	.	CASGPTAVEAFF	TGTGCTAGTGGTCCGACCGCGGTAGAAGCTTTCTTT
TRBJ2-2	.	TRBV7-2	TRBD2	CASSVGLAGTGELFF	TGTGCCAGCAGCGTGGGACTAGCGGGCACCGGGGAGCTGTTTTTT
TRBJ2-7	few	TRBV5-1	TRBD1	CASSLGTGLYEQYF	TGCGCCAGCAGCTTGGGGACAGGGCTTTACGAGCAGTACTTC
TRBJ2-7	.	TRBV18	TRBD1	CASSPKDRAYEQYF	TGTGCCAGCTCACCGAAGGACAGGGCCTACGAGCAGTACTTC
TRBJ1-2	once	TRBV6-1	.	CASTPPGEVYGYTF	TGTGCCAGCACCCCTCCGGGGGAAGTCTATGGCTACACCTTC
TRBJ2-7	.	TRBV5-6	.	CASSPVGQGPYEQYF	TGTGCCAGCAGCCCAGTAGGCCAGGGTCCCTACGAGCAGTACTTC
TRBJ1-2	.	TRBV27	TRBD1	CASSDTQGANYGYTF	TGTGCCAGCAGCGATACACAGGGGGCGAACTATGGCTACACCTTC
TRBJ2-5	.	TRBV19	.	CASSVQGTQYF	TGTGCCAGTAGTGTACAGGGGACCCAGTACTTC
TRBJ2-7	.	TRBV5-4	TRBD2	CASSLAPAGGYEQYF	TGTGCCAGCAGCTTGGCTCCAGCGGGGGGTTACGAGCAGTACTTC
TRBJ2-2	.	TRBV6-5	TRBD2	CASSYDGGGASGELFF	TGTGCCAGCAGTTACGATGGCGGGGGGGCCTCCGGGGAGCTGTTTTTT
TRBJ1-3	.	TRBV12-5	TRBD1	CASGTGTGTGNTIYF	TGTGCTAGTGGTACCGGGACAGGGACTGGAAACACCATATATTTT
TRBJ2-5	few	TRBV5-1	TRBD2	CASSLGAGGRTQYF	TGCGCCAGCAGCTTGGGGGCGGGGGGACGGACCCAGTACTTC
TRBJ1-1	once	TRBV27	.	CASSLLRGKNTEAFF	TGTGCCAGCAGTTTATTGAGGGGGAAGAACACTGAAGCTTTCTTT
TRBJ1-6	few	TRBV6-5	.	CASSYSVSGTTSPLHF	TGTGCCAGCAGTTACTCTGTTTCTGGGACTACGTCACCCCTCCACTTT
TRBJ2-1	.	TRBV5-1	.	CASSLEGTGQFF	TGCGCCAGCAGCTTGGAAGGTACGGGGCAGTTCTTC
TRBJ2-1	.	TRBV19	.	CASSLPGTSYNEQFF	TGTGCCTCAAGTCTCCCGGGAACCTCCTACAATGAGCAGTTCTTC
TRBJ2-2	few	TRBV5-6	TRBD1	CASSLWDRATGELFF	TGTGCCAGCAGCTTGTGGGACAGGGCCACCGGGGAGCTGTTTTTT
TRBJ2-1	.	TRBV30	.	CAWSVAAGGYNEQFF	TGTGCCTGGAGTGTAGCTGCCGGGGGTTACAATGAGCAGTTCTTC
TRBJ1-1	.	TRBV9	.	CASSFTGDTEAFF	TGTGCCAGCAGCTTCACGGGGGACACTGAAGCTTTCTTT
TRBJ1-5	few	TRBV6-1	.	CASSESYEAQHF	TGTGCCAGCAGTGAAAGTTACGAGGCCCAGCATTTT
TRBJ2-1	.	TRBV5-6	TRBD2	CASSSLMLTSGGDEQFF	TGTGCCAGCAGCTCCCTAATGCTGACTAGCGGGGGGGATGAGCAGTTCTTC
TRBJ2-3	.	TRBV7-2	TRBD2	CASSLAAGTSTDTQYF	TGTGCCAGCAGCTTAGCAGCGGGGACTAGCACAGATACGCAGTATTTT
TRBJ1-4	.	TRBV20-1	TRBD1	CSADRAEKLFF	TGCAGTGCTGACAGGGCTGAAAAACTGTTTTTT
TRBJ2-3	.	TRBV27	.	CASSYQQNHASTDTQYF	TGTGCCAGCAGTTACCAACAGAACCACGCTAGCACAGATACGCAGTATTTT
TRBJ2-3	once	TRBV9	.	CASSKGLSTDTQYF	TGTGCCAGCAGCAAGGGACTTAGCACAGATACGCAGTATTTT
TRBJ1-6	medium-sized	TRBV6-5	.	CASSYSNNSPLHF	TGTGCCAGCAGTTACTCTAATAATTCACCCCTCCACTTT
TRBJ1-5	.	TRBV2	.	CASSRGRGNQPQHF	TGTGCCAGCAGTAGGGGCCGAGGCAATCAGCCCCAGCATTTT
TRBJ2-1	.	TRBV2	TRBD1	CASSHRQGKTYNEQFF	TGTGCCAGCAGTCACAGACAGGGGAAAACTTACAATGAGCAGTTCTTC
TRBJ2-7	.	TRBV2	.	CASMRLAPYEQYF	TGTGCCAGCATGAGGTTAGCCCCCTACGAGCAGTACTTC
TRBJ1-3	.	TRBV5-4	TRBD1	CASTKDRVGNTIYF	TGTGCCAGCACGAAGGACAGGGTGGGAAACACCATATATTTT
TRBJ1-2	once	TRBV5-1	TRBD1	CASSLGTGGYGYTF	TGCGCCAGCAGCTTGGGGACAGGGGGCTATGGCTACACCTTC
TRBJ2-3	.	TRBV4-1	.	CASSQEGGTLGSQYF	TGCGCCAGCAGCCAAGAGGGGGGAACCCTTGGTTCGCAGTATTTT
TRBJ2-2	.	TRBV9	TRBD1	CASSVGQGAAGELFF	TGTGCCAGCAGCGTAGGACAGGGGGCAGCCGGGGAGCTGTTTTTT
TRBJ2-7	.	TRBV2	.	CASSEAPRGQYEQYF	TGTGCCAGCAGTGAAGCCCCCCGGGGTCAGTACGAGCAGTACTTC
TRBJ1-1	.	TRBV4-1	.	CASSQTQASYSITEAFF	TGCGCCAGCAGCCAAACCCAGGCCTCCTATTCTATCACTGAAGCTTTCTTT